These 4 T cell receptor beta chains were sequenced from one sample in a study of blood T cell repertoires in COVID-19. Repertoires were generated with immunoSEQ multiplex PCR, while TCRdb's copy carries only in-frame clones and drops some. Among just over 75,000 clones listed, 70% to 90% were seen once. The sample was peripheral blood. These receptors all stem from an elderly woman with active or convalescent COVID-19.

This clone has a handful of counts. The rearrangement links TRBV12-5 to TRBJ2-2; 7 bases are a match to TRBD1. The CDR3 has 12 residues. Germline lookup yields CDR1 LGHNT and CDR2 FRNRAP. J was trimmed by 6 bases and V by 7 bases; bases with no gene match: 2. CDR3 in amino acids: CASAQGAGELFF. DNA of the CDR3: TGTGCTAGTGCCCAGGGGGCCGGGGAGCTGTTTTTT. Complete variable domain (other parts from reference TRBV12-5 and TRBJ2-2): DARVTQTPRHKVTEMGQEVTMRCQPILGHNTVFWYRQTMMQGLELLAYFRNRAPLDDSGMPKDRFSAEMPDATLATLKIQPSEPRDSAVYFCASAQGAGELFFGEGSRLTVL.

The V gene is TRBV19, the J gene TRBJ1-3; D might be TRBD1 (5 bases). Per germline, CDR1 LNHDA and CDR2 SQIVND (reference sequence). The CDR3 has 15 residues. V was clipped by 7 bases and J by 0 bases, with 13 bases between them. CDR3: CASKTDWSSGNTIYF. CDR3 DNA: TGTGCCAGTAAGACAGACTGGAGCTCTGGAAACACCATATATTTT. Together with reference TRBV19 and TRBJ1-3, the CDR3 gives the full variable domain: DGGITQSPKYLFRKEGQNVTLSCEQNLNHDAMYWYRQDPGQGLRLIYYSQIVNDFQKGDIAEGYSVSREKKESFPLTVTSAQKNPTAFYLCASKTDWSSGNTIYFGEGSWLTVV.

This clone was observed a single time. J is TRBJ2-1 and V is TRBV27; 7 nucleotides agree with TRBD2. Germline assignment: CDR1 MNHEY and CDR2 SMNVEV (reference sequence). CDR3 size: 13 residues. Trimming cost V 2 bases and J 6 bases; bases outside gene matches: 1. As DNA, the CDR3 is TGTGCCAGCAGTTTAGGGGGGGGCAATGAGCAGTTCTTC. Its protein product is CASSLGGGNEQFF.

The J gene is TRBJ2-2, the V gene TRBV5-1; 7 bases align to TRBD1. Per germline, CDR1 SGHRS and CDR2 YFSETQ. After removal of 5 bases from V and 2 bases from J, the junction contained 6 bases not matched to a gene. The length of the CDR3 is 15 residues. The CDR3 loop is CASSAGTANTGELFF. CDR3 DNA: TGCGCCAGCAGTGCCGGGACAGCCAACACCGGGGAGCTGTTTTTT. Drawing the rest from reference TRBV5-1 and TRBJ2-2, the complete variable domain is KAGVTQTPRYLIKTRGQQVTLSCSPISGHRSVSWYQQTPGQGLQFLFEYFSETQRNKGNFPGRFSGRQFSNSRSEMNVSTLELGDSALYLCASSAGTANTGELFFGEGSRLTVL.